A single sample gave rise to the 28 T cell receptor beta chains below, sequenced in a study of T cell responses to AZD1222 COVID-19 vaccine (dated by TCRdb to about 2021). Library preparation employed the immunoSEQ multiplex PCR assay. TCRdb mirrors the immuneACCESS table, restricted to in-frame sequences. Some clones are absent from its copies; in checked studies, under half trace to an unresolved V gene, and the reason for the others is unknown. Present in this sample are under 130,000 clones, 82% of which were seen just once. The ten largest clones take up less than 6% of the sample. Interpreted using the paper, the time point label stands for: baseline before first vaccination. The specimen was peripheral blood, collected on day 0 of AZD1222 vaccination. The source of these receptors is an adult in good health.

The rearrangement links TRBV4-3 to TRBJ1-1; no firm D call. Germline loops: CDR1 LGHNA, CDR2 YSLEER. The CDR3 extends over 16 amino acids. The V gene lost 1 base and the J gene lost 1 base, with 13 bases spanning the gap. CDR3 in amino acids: CASSQAASRRNTEAFF. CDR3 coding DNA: TGCGCCAGCAGCCAAGCCGCGTCCAGGAGGAACACTGAAGCTTTCTTT.

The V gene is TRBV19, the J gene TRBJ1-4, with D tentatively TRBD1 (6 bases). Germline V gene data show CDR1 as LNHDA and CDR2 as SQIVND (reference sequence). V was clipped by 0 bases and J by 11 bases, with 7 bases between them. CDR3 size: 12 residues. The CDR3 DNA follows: TGTGCCAGTAGTATAGATAGGGGGAAACTGTTTTTT. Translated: CASSIDRGKLFF. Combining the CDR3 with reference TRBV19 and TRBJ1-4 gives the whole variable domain DGGITQSPKYLFRKEGQNVTLSCEQNLNHDAMYWYRQDPGQGLRLIYYSQIVNDFQKGDIAEGYSVSREKKESFPLTVTSAQKNPTAFYLCASSIDRGKLFFGSGTQLSVL.

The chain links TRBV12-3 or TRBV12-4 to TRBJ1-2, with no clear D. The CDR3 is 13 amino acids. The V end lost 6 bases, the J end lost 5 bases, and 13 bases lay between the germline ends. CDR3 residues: CASSWNKGYGYTF. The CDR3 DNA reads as TGTGCCAGCAGCTGGAATAAGGGTTATGGCTACACCTTC.

CDR3 region: CASPPRGQHSNQPQHF. The CDR3 DNA follows: TGTGCCAGCCCCCCGAGAGGACAGCATAGCAATCAGCCCCAGCATTTT. The chain couples TRBV21-1 to TRBJ1-5; TRBD1 is the table's D call and was not checked against the DNA. TRBV21-1 is annotated as a pseudogene. The CDR3 loop spans 16 amino acids.

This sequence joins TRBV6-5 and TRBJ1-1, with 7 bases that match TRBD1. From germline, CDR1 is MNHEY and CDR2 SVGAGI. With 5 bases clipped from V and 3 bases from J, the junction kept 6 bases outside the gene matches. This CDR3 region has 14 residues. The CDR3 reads CASSTRDSYTEAFF. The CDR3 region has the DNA TGTGCCAGCAGTACCCGGGACAGCTACACTGAAGCTTTCTTT.

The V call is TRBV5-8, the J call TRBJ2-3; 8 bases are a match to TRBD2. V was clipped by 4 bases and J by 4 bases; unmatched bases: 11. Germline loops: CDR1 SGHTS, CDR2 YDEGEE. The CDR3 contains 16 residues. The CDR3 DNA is TGTGCCAGCAGCCCGGGACCGGGACTAGTTCCAGATACGCAGTATTTT. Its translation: CASSPGPGLVPDTQYF.

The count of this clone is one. The CDR3 nucleotides are TGTGCCAGCAGCCAGACAGATGGAAACACCATATATTTT. This gives the protein CASSQTDGNTIYF. The chain has TRBV3-1 (or the pseudogene TRBV3-2) and TRBJ1-3; tentatively, D is TRBD1 (5 bases). CDR1 is LGHDT and CDR2 is YNNKEL in the germline V gene (reference sequence). The CDR3 extends over 13 amino acids. Deletions cut 3 bases from V and 3 bases from J, with 6 bases between.

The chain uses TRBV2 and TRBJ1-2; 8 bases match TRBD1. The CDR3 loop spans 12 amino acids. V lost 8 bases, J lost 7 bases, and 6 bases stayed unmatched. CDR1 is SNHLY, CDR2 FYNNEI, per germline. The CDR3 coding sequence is TGTGCCAGCGTACAGGGGGTTGGTGGCTACACCTTC. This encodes CASVQGVGGYTF.

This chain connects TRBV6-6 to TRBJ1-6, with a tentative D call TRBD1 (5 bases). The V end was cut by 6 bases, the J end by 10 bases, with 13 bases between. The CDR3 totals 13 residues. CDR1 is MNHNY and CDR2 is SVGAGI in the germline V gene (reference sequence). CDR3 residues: CASSRQIGSPLHF. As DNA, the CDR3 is TGTGCCAGCAGCCGACAGATTGGATCACCCCTCCACTTT.

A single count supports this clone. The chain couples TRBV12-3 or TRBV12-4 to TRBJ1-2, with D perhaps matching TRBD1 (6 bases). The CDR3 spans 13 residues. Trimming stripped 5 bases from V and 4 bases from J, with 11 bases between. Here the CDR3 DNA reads TGTGCCAGCAGTGAGGGGGTTTCCTATGGCTACACCTTC. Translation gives CASSEGVSYGYTF.

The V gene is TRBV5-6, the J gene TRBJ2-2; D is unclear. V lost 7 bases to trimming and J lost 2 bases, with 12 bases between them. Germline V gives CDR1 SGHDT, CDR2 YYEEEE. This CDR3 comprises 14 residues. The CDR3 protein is CASRSYVNTGELFF. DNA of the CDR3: TGTGCCAGCCGCTCATATGTTAACACCGGGGAGCTGTTTTTT. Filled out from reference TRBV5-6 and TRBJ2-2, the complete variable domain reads DAGVTQSPTHLIKTRGQQVTLRCSPKSGHDTVSWYQQALGQGPQFIFQYYEEEERQRGNFPDRFSGHQFPNYSSELNVNALLLGDSALYLCASRSYVNTGELFFGEGSRLTVL.

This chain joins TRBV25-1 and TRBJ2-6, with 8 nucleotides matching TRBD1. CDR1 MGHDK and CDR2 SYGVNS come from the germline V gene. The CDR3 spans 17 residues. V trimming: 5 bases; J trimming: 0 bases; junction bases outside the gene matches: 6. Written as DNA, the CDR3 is TGTGCCAGCAGTCCCGACAGGGGACCCTCTGGGGCCAACGTCCTGACTTTC. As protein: CASSPDRGPSGANVLTF.

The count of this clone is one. The CDR3 region is CASSLTEDTEAFF. The CDR3 nucleotides are TGTGCCAGCAGCCTAACTGAGGACACTGAAGCTTTCTTT. The chain uses TRBV14 and TRBJ1-1; unclear D gene. The germline CDR1 and CDR2 sequences are SGHDN and FVKESK. The CDR3 runs to 13 residues. V was shortened by 4 bases and J by 3 bases, with 9 bases between the two germline ends.

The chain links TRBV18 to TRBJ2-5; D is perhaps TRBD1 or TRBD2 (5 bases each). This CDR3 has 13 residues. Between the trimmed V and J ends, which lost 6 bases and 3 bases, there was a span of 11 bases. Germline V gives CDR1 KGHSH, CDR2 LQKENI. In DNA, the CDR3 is TGTGCCAGCTCGCCCAGGGACGAAGAGACCCAGTACTTC. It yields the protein CASSPRDEETQYF.

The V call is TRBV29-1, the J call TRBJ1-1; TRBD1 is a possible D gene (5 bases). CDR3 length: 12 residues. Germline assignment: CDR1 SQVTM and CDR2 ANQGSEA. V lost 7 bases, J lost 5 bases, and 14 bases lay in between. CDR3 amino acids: CSDQGWGTEAFF. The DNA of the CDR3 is TGCAGCGACCAGGGCTGGGGGACTGAAGCTTTCTTT.

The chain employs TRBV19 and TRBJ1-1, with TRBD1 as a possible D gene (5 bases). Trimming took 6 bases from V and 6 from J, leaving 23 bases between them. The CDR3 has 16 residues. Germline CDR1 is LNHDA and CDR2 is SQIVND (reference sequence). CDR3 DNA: TGTGCCAGTAGCGGGTGGGACCTAACCAGTGGGGCTGAAGCTTTCTTT. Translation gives CASSGWDLTSGAEAFF.

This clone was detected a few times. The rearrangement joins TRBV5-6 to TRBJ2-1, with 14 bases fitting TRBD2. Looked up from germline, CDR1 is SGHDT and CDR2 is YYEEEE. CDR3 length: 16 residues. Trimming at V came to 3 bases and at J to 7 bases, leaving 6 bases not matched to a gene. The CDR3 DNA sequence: TGTGCCAGCAGCTCCACGGGACTAGCGGGAGCTAATGAGCAGTTCTTC. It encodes CASSSTGLAGANEQFF.

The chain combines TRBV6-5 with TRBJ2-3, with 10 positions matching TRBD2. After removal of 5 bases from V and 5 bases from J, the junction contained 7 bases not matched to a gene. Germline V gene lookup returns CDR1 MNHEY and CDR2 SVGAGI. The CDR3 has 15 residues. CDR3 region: CASSKSSGGGDTQYF. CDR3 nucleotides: TGTGCCAGCAGTAAGTCTAGCGGGGGTGGAGATACGCAGTATTTT.

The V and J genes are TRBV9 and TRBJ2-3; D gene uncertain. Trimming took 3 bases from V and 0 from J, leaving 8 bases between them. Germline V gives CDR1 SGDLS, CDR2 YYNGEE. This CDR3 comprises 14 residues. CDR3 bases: TGTGCCAGCAGCGGAAGACAAAGCACAGATACGCAGTATTTT. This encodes CASSGRQSTDTQYF.

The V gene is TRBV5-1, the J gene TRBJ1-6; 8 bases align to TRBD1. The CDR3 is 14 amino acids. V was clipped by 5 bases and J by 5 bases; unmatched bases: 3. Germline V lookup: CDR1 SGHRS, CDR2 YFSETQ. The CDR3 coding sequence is TGCGCCAGCAGGCCGGACAGGGATAATTCACCCCTCCACTTT. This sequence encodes CASRPDRDNSPLHF.

CDR3 amino acids: CASSRGAQPQHF. In nucleotides, the CDR3 is TGTGCCAGCAGTCGAGGGGCTCAGCCCCAGCATTTT. J is TRBJ1-5 and V is TRBV12-3 or TRBV12-4; perhaps TRBD1 as D (5 bases). Trimming pared 5 bases from V and 6 bases from J, leaving 8 bases between. This CDR3 has 12 residues.

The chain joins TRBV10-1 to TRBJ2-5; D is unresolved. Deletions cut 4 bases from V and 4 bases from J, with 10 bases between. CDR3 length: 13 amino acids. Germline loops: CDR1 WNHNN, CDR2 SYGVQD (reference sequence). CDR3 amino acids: CASSGAEPETQYF. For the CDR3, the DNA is TGCGCCAGCAGTGGAGCTGAGCCAGAGACCCAGTACTTC.

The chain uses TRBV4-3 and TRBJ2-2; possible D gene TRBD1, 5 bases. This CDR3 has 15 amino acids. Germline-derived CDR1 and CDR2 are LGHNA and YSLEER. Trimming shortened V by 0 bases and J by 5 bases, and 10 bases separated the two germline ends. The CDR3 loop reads CASSQDRVITGELFF. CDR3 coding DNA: TGCGCCAGCAGCCAAGACAGGGTGATTACCGGGGAGCTGTTTTTT.

The CDR3 region has the DNA TGTGCCAGCAGTTTTTCGGGTCGCAACACTGAAGCTTTCTTT. This encodes CASSFSGRNTEAFF. V usage is TRBV6-2 or TRBV6-3 and J usage is TRBJ1-1, with D unclear. V was shortened by 4 bases and J by 2 bases, with 11 bases between the two germline ends. Germline V gene data show CDR1 as MNHEY and CDR2 as SVGEGT. This CDR3 comprises 14 residues.

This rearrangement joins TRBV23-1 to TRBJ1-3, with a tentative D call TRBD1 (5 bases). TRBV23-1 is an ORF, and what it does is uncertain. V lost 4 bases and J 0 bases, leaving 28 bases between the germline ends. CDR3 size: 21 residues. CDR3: CASSPRRTIGLNLFSGNTIYF. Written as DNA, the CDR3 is TGCGCCAGCAGTCCCAGACGGACAATAGGCCTTAACCTCTTCTCTGGAAACACCATATATTTT.

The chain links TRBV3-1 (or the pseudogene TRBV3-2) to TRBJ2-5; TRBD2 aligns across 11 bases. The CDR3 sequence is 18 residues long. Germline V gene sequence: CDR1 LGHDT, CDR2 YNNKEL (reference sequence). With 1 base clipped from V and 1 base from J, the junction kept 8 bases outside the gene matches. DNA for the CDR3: TGTGCCAGCAGCCAAGCGGGCTTAGCGGGGGGGCGCCAAGAGACCCAGTACTTC. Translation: CASSQAGLAGGRQETQYF.

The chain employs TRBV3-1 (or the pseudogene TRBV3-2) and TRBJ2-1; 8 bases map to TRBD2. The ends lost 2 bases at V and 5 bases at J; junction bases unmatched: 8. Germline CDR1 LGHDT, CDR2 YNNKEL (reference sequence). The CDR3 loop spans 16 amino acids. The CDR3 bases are TGTGCCAGCAGCCAACCGTTGAGCGGGGGCCACAATGAGCAGTTCTTC. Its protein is CASSQPLSGGHNEQFF.

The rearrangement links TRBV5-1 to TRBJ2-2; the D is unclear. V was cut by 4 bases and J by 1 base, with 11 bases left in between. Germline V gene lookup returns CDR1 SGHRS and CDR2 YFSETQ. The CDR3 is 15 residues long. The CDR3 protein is CASSPKTVNTGELFF. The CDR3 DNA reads TGCGCCAGCAGCCCTAAGACCGTGAACACCGGGGAGCTGTTTTTT.